Shown below are 10 T cell receptor beta chains from a single sample sequenced in a study of shared clonotypes between healthy human individuals. This table comes from immunoSEQ multiplex PCR, and its TCRdb copy is limited to in-frame clones, with some not included. Here the sample spans about 2 million clones, around 95% being singletons. Sequencing was done on a sample of naive CD4+ T cells sorted from blood. The subset was: CD45RA+ positively selected. The receptors were gathered from a man between 18 and 29 years old in good health.

The V and J genes are TRBV5-1 and TRBJ1-2, with D perhaps matching TRBD1 (5 bases). The germline V gene has CDR1 SGHRS and CDR2 YFSETQ. The CDR3 covers 13 residues. Trimming removed 5 bases at V and 5 bases at J, with 13 bases between. CDR3: CASSLDNGYGYTF. For the CDR3, the DNA is TGCGCCAGCAGTCTGGACAATGGATATGGCTACACCTTC.

The chain employs TRBV7-2 and TRBJ1-2; D is unclear. V was pared by 3 bases and J by 6 bases, with 11 bases between. Germline CDR1 SGHTA, CDR2 FQGNSA. The CDR3 runs to 13 residues. CDR3 sequence: CASSFCSEHGYTF. In DNA form, the CDR3 reads TGTGCCAGCAGCTTTTGCAGTGAGCATGGCTACACCTTC.

The chain combines TRBV30 with TRBJ2-3, with D possibly being TRBD1 (5 bases). Per the germline V gene, CDR1 is GTSNPN and CDR2 is SVGIG (reference sequence). V shed 1 base and J shed 0 bases, with 5 bases lying between them. There are 13 residues in the CDR3. CDR3 amino acids: CAWSDRSTDTQYF. The DNA for the CDR3 is TGTGCCTGGAGTGACAGGAGCACAGATACGCAGTATTTT.

The V gene is TRBV18, the J gene TRBJ2-4; D might be TRBD1 (5 bases). The CDR3 extends over 15 amino acids. Trimming removed 6 bases at V and 9 bases at J, with 21 bases between. The germline CDR1 and CDR2 sequences are KGHSH and LQKENI. CDR3 sequence: CASSSLGHLGPIQYF. Here the CDR3 DNA reads TGTGCCAGCTCGTCCCTAGGACACCTCGGTCCCATTCAGTACTTC.

V and J are TRBV30 and TRBJ2-7; the D is unclear. From germline, CDR1 is GTSNPN and CDR2 SVGIG (reference sequence). V lost 0 bases and J lost 0, with 12 bases in between. This CDR3 contains 15 residues. This CDR3 reads CAWSVRGYNSYEQYF. The CDR3, as DNA: TGTGCCTGGAGTGTACGAGGCTACAACTCCTACGAGCAGTACTTC.

This clone was counted once. The chain employs TRBV5-6 and TRBJ2-7; 11 nucleotides line up with TRBD2. Germline CDR1 SGHDT, CDR2 YYEEEE. There are 15 residues in the CDR3. J gave up 0 bases and V 3 bases, and 2 bases lay outside the gene matches. CDR3 amino acids: CASSSGLADSYEQYF. CDR3 sequence (DNA): TGTGCCAGCAGCTCGGGACTAGCGGACTCCTACGAGCAGTACTTC. The full variable domain, its missing parts supplied by reference TRBV5-6 and TRBJ2-7, is DAGVTQSPTHLIKTRGQQVTLRCSPKSGHDTVSWYQQALGQGPQFIFQYYEEEERQRGNFPDRFSGHQFPNYSSELNVNALLLGDSALYLCASSSGLADSYEQYFGPGTRLTVT.

V is TRBV5-6 and J is TRBJ1-2; no clear D gene. V was clipped by 4 bases and J by 2 bases, with 15 bases between them. Germline V lookup: CDR1 SGHDT, CDR2 YYEEEE. The CDR3 is made up of 15 amino acids. The CDR3 sequence is CASSPKLTENYGYTF. The CDR3 coding sequence is TGTGCCAGCAGCCCAAAGCTCACTGAGAACTATGGCTACACCTTC. The whole variable domain, filled in from reference TRBV5-6 and TRBJ1-2, reads DAGVTQSPTHLIKTRGQQVTLRCSPKSGHDTVSWYQQALGQGPQFIFQYYEEEERQRGNFPDRFSGHQFPNYSSELNVNALLLGDSALYLCASSPKLTENYGYTFGSGTRLTVV.

The chain carries TRBV27 and TRBJ2-1; D unclear. Trimming pared 5 bases from V and 8 bases from J, leaving 10 bases between. Per germline, CDR1 MNHEY and CDR2 SMNVEV (reference sequence). This CDR3 is built from 12 residues. CDR3 bases: TGTGCCAGCAGTACCGGTCTCTATGAGCAGTTCTTC. This encodes CASSTGLYEQFF.

V is TRBV5-1 and J is TRBJ1-1; TRBD1 might be the D (5 bases). Germline V gene data show CDR1 as SGHRS and CDR2 as YFSETQ. V was pared by 4 bases and J by 7 bases, with 14 bases between. This CDR3 is 13 amino acids long. The CDR3 coding sequence is TGCGCCAGCAGCCCCATCGACAGAAGTGAAGCTTTCTTT. Translation gives CASSPIDRSEAFF.

This clone is a singleton in its sample. This chain connects TRBV2 to TRBJ2-2; 8 bases match TRBD2. The V segment lost 8 bases and the J segment 1 base; nucleotides outside the gene matches: 6. Germline assignment: CDR1 SNHLY and CDR2 FYNNEI. The CDR3 length is 15 residues. CDR3 in amino acids: CASRRSGGNTGELFF. For the CDR3, the DNA is TGTGCCAGCCGGCGCAGCGGGGGGAACACCGGGGAGCTGTTTTTT.